The rows below give T cell receptor beta chains drawn from one sample of a study of blood T cell repertoires in COVID-19. TCRdb keeps only in-frame clones here, not all; method: immunoSEQ multiplex PCR. The data contain some 94,000 clones, around nine tenths of them seen just once; the ten biggest clones take up roughly 14%. Sequencing input: peripheral blood. These receptor sequences come from a human donor in a cohort sampled during active COVID-19. The CDR3 runs from the conserved cysteine through the conserved F or W. The order of the fields is D gene, clone size, V gene, J gene, CDR3 DNA, CDR3 protein. A D gene is named only where the DNA matches it firmly. For some rows the clone size is stated as once, few or many, or as a class when expanded; others skip it.

-,-,TRBV19,TRBJ1-5,TGTGCCAGTAATCTGGGGGCCCTACAGCCCCAGCATTTT,CASNLGALQPQHF
-,few,TRBV19,TRBJ1-5,TGTGCCAGTAGTATATCGGGGGGTCAGCCCCAGCATTTT,CASSISGGQPQHF
-,-,TRBV6-6,TRBJ2-5,TGTGCCAGCAGTTTAAGGAGCCTCCAAGAGACCCAGTACTTC,CASSLRSLQETQYF
-,-,TRBV18,TRBJ2-7,TGTGCCAGCTCACCCCCGCCTCTGGGGCACGAGCAGTACTTC,CASSPPPLGHEQYF
-,-,TRBV7-8,TRBJ2-7,TGTGCCAGCGGTGAACTTGCAGGGGACGAGCAGTACTTC,CASGELAGDEQYF
TRBD1,-,TRBV29-1,TRBJ1-4,TGCAGCGCCCGGAGGGGGACAGCCTGGAATGAAAAACTGTTTTTT,CSARRGTAWNEKLFF
TRBD1,-,TRBV18,TRBJ1-2,TGTGCCAGCTCACCCGGGACAGCCTCTTCCTATGGCTACACCTTC,CASSPGTASSYGYTF
-,-,TRBV11-2,TRBJ2-5,TGTGCCAGCAGCCGCCCAGCGTACCAAGAGACCCAGTACTTC,CASSRPAYQETQYF
-,-,TRBV10-1,TRBJ2-7,TGCGCCAGCAGTGGCGGGGCGGGCGAGCAGTACTTC,CASSGGAGEQYF
-,few,TRBV2,TRBJ1-5,TGTGCCAGCAGTGACGGGAGTACGGGCAATCAGCCCCAGCATTTT,CASSDGSTGNQPQHF
TRBD2,-,TRBV9,TRBJ2-1,TGTGCCAGCAGCGTAGGGTGGCGGGGGGGAAACAATGAGCAGTTCTTC,CASSVGWRGGNNEQFF
TRBD1,once,TRBV7-3,TRBJ2-3,TGTGCCAGCAGCTTGGCCGGACAGGGGACAGATACGCAGTATTTT,CASSLAGQGTDTQYF
TRBD1,-,TRBV24-1,TRBJ2-7,TGTGCCACCAGTGAGTTGACAGGGCTGGCCTCCTACGAGCAGTACTTC,CATSELTGLASYEQYF
-,-,TRBV27,TRBJ2-7,TGTGCCAGCAGTTTATCTTTCACAGGTGCCTCCTACGAGCAGTACTTC,CASSLSFTGASYEQYF
TRBD1,-,TRBV10-3,TRBJ2-1,TGTGCCATCCAAGGGGACAGGGAAAACAATGAGCAGTTCTTC,CAIQGDRENNEQFF
-,once,TRBV10-3,TRBJ1-3,TGTGCCATCAGTGAGTCCGCACAGGGTTACACCATATATTTT,CAISESAQGYTIYF
-,-,TRBV2,TRBJ1-6,TGTGCCAGCAGCAGGACAGCCCCGAGTCTAAATTCACCCCTCCACTTT,CASSRTAPSLNSPLHF
TRBD1,-,TRBV2,TRBJ1-2,TGTGCCAGCAGTGAAGCGAGGACAGGGGGTTTGAACTATGGCTACACCTTC,CASSEARTGGLNYGYTF
TRBD1,-,TRBV10-2,TRBJ1-2,TGCGCCACCCAAAGGGACAGCTATGGCTACACCTTC,CATQRDSYGYTF
TRBD1,-,TRBV10-1,TRBJ2-3,TGCGCCAGCAGCGCCGGGACAGTTAGCACAGATACGCAGTATTTT,CASSAGTVSTDTQYF
TRBD2,-,TRBV11-2,TRBJ2-1,TGTGCCAGCAGCTTAGAAGTGGCTAGCGGGAGACGGGCCTACAATGAGCAGTTCTTC,CASSLEVASGRRAYNEQFF
-,-,TRBV10-2,TRBJ1-2,TGCGCCAGCAGTGAAATTCCCACAGGCTATGGCTACACCTTC,CASSEIPTGYGYTF
TRBD1,many,TRBV5-4,TRBJ2-2,TGTGCCAGCAGACCGACAGGGGGACCCCTGAACACCGGGGAGCTGTTTTTT,CASRPTGGPLNTGELFF
TRBD1,-,TRBV6-2/TRBV6-3,TRBJ2-7,TGTGCCAGCAGCTCGACAGGGTTAACCTACGAGCAGTACTTC,CASSSTGLTYEQYF
TRBD2,-,TRBV13,TRBJ2-1,TGTGCCAGCAGCTTATTACTAGCGGGGAAGAATGAGCAGTTCTTC,CASSLLLAGKNEQFF
-,-,TRBV2,TRBJ1-2,TGTGCCAGCATAACGGACATATCAAATATAGATGGCTACACCTTC,CASITDISNIDGYTF
-,-,TRBV28,TRBJ2-7,TGTGCCAGCAGCCCCGGAGTACCCCCCTACGAGCAGTACTTC,CASSPGVPPYEQYF
TRBD1,-,TRBV7-9,TRBJ2-5,TGTGCCAGCAGCTCGCTGAGCAGGGGGGAGACCCAGTACTTC,CASSSLSRGETQYF
-,-,TRBV4-3,TRBJ1-1,TGCGCCAGCAGCGGTCAGATGAACACTGAAGCTTTCTTT,CASSGQMNTEAFF
-,-,TRBV6-5,TRBJ2-1,TGTGCCAGCAGTTACTCGCCTGAGTACAATGAGCAGTTCTTC,CASSYSPEYNEQFF
-,-,TRBV27,TRBJ1-1,TGTGCCAGCAGTTTTCGGGGGAACACTGAAGCTTTCTTT,CASSFRGNTEAFF
TRBD2,-,TRBV28,TRBJ2-7,TGTGCCAGCAGTTTGGGACTAGCGGGAGGCTACGAGCAGTACTTC,CASSLGLAGGYEQYF
TRBD2,-,TRBV13,TRBJ2-3,TGTGCCAGCAGCTTAGGCGGGGGGGCCCGGACAGATACGCAGTATTTT,CASSLGGGARTDTQYF
-,-,TRBV7-3,TRBJ2-3,TGTGCCAGCAGCGTAATCCCGGGGGATACGCAGTATTTT,CASSVIPGDTQYF
TRBD2,-,TRBV7-9,TRBJ2-7,TGTGCCAGCAGCACGCCGACCGGGACTAGCCACTCCTACGAGCAGTACTTC,CASSTPTGTSHSYEQYF
-,once,TRBV6-1,TRBJ2-7,TGTGCCAGCAGTGAATCTCAGGGGCGGACGGGCTACGAGCAGTACTTC,CASSESQGRTGYEQYF
TRBD2,-,TRBV7-2,TRBJ2-7,TGTGCCAGCAGCTTAGGTCATCTAGCGGGAGTCCCCTACGAGCAGTACTTC,CASSLGHLAGVPYEQYF
TRBD2,-,TRBV27,TRBJ2-4,TGTGCCAGCAGTTTCGGGACTAGCGGGAACATTCAGTACTTC,CASSFGTSGNIQYF
-,few,TRBV7-9,TRBJ1-2,TGTGCCAGCAGCTTCAGTAGCAATGGCTACACCTTC,CASSFSSNGYTF
-,-,TRBV29-1,TRBJ1-2,TGCAGCGTTGAAGGTACAGGGACGGGCTACACCTTC,CSVEGTGTGYTF
TRBD1,-,TRBV6-6,TRBJ1-5,TGTGCCAGCAGTTACGGGACAGGGGATCAGCCCCAGCATTTT,CASSYGTGDQPQHF
TRBD1,-,TRBV7-2,TRBJ1-4,TGTGCCAGCAGCTTGATCTTGACAGGGGGCACAACTAATGAAAAACTGTTTTTT,CASSLILTGGTTNEKLFF
-,once,TRBV5-1,TRBJ2-3,TGCGCCAGCAGCTTGATGTCTAGTGGCACAGATACGCAGTATTTT,CASSLMSSGTDTQYF
-,-,TRBV30,TRBJ1-5,TGTGCCTGGGGGACCGGGGGGACTCAGCCCCAGCATTTT,CAWGTGGTQPQHF
TRBD1,-,TRBV27,TRBJ2-3,TGTGCCAGCAGTCCGGACAGGGGTGGAGATACGCAGTATTTT,CASSPDRGGDTQYF
-,few,TRBV9,TRBJ1-2,TGTGCCAGCAGCGCTTTCGACGGAGAGGGCTACACCTTC,CASSAFDGEGYTF
TRBD2,once,TRBV27,TRBJ2-1,TGTGCCAGCAGAAACCCCGGGAGCGGGAGCTATGAGCAGTTCTTC,CASRNPGSGSYEQFF
-,-,TRBV6-5,TRBJ1-4,TGTGCCAGCAGAAAGGGGACAAATAATGAAAAACTGTTTTTT,CASRKGTNNEKLFF
-,-,TRBV7-2,TRBJ2-7,TGTGCCAGCAGCTTGCGCAGGGGACCCTACGAGCAGTACTTC,CASSLRRGPYEQYF
-,-,TRBV21-1,TRBJ1-1,TGTGCCAGCAGCAAAGAGCGGGGATCGAACACTGAAGCTTTCTTT,CASSKERGSNTEAFF
TRBD1,-,TRBV19,TRBJ2-5,TGTGCCAGTAGTATCACGGGACAGGGAGGAGGAGTGGGGGAGACCCAGTACTTC,CASSITGQGGGVGETQYF
TRBD1,few,TRBV4-1,TRBJ1-5,TGCGCCAGCAGCCAAGAGAAGGGGACAGGGGATCAGCCCCAGCATTTT,CASSQEKGTGDQPQHF
TRBD1,-,TRBV10-3,TRBJ1-2,TGTGCCATCAGTGAGTTATACCGGGACAGGGTAAACTATGGCTACACCTTC,CAISELYRDRVNYGYTF
TRBD1,-,TRBV3-1/TRBV3-2,TRBJ1-1,TGTGCCAGCAGCAAAATAGGACAGGGTACTGAAGCTTTCTTT,CASSKIGQGTEAFF
TRBD2,-,TRBV5-1,TRBJ2-3,TGCGCCAGCAGCTCCACACTAGCGTCCGCAGATACGCAGTATTTT,CASSSTLASADTQYF